These 8 T cell receptor beta chains came from one sample sequenced in a study of EBV T-cell therapy then PD-1 blockade in nasopharyngeal carcinoma. Treatment of the sample: AdE1-LMPpoly-expanded autologous EBV-specific T-cell therapy followed by anti-PD-1 nivolumab. Method: immunoSEQ multiplex PCR; TCRdb's copy keeps in-frame clones and lacks some. Among about 24,000 clones listed, 75% to 90% were seen once. Their specific antigens are unknown. Sequenced material: CD8+ T cells from blood, taken at day 61 from a patient whose treatment included autologous EBV-specific T cells and nivolumab. The receptors stem from a man in his forties with nasopharyngeal carcinoma.

The rearrangement links TRBV6-1 to TRBJ1-6; 7 nucleotides match TRBD1. Germline trimming cut 2 bases from V and 9 bases from J; bases unmatched to any gene: 7. The V gene's germline CDR1 is MNHNS and CDR2 SASEGT. The CDR3 has 15 amino acids. Written as DNA, the CDR3 is TGTGCCAGCAGTGAACCACCGACAGGGACTTCACCCCTCCACTTT. Residues: CASSEPPTGTSPLHF.

The V call is TRBV19, the J call TRBJ1-6, with 7 bases fitting TRBD1. The CDR3 has 16 amino acids. From germline, CDR1 is LNHDA and CDR2 SQIVND (reference sequence). J was trimmed by 2 bases and V by 4 bases; bases with no gene match: 5. The CDR3 sequence is CASSTRDRAYNSPLHF. DNA for the CDR3: TGTGCCAGTAGTACCCGGGACAGAGCCTATAATTCACCCCTCCACTTT. Full variable domain (remainder filled in from reference TRBV19 and TRBJ1-6): DGGITQSPKYLFRKEGQNVTLSCEQNLNHDAMYWYRQDPGQGLRLIYYSQIVNDFQKGDIAEGYSVSREKKESFPLTVTSAQKNPTAFYLCASSTRDRAYNSPLHFGNGTRLTVT.

The chain carries TRBV7-9 and TRBJ1-4; 8 bases agree with TRBD1. The CDR3 spans 14 residues. Germline CDR1 is SEHNR and CDR2 is FQNEAQ (reference sequence). With 2 bases clipped from V and 6 bases from J, the junction kept 2 bases outside the gene matches. The CDR3 sequence: CASSLTGGDEKLFF. The CDR3 DNA sequence: TGTGCCAGCAGCTTAACAGGGGGAGATGAAAAACTGTTTTTT.

This chain uses TRBV6-5 with TRBJ2-3, with 8 bases identical to TRBD1. The CDR3 covers 15 residues. CDR1 and CDR2 from the germline V gene are MNHEY and SVGAGI. The ends lost 5 bases at V and 2 bases at J; junction bases unmatched: 6. CDR3 nucleotides: TGTGCCAGCAGTATACAGGGGGGAGCCACAGATACGCAGTATTTT. Amino acids: CASSIQGGATDTQYF.

The chain joins TRBV28 to TRBJ1-2; D unresolved. The germline V gene encodes CDR1 MDHEN and CDR2 SYDVKM. The CDR3 consists of 13 residues. The germline V and J ends were trimmed by 9 bases and 0 bases, with 11 bases remaining between them. CDR3 loop: CASGEMSNYGYTF. In DNA, the CDR3 is TGTGCCAGTGGAGAGATGTCTAACTATGGCTACACCTTC.

Written as DNA, the CDR3 is TGTGCCAGCAGTGAGGATCTAGCGGGGGGCCCGGCGAACACCGGGGAGCTGTTTTTT. Protein: CASSEDLAGGPANTGELFF. V is TRBV6-4 and J is TRBJ2-2; 11 bases fit TRBD2. Looked up from germline, CDR1 is MRHNA and CDR2 is SNTAGT. The CDR3 consists of 19 residues. With V trimmed by 3 bases and J by 0 bases, 9 bases remained unmatched.

V is TRBV9 and J is TRBJ2-7, with a tentative D call TRBD1 (5 bases). V lost 10 bases to trimming and J lost 6 bases, with 20 bases between them. The CDR3 length is 13 residues. Per the germline V gene, CDR1 is SGDLS and CDR2 is YYNGEE. CDR3 DNA sequence: TGTGCCTCCTCCCTGGGGCCCACTGGCGAGCAGTACTTC. As protein: CASSLGPTGEQYF.

The rearrangement uses TRBV5-1 and TRBJ1-1; a possible D gene is TRBD1 (5 bases). The ends were cut back, 0 bases at V and 11 bases at J, with 11 bases in the middle. CDR1 and CDR2 from the germline V gene are SGHRS and YFSETQ. The CDR3 sequence is 12 residues long. The CDR3 bases are TGCGCCAGCAGCTTGGGGAAAGGGGAGGCTTTCTTT. This codes for CASSLGKGEAFF.